This TCR beta chain was identified during a study of regulatory T cells in long-lasting Graves disease. Germline V gives CDR1 SGHDN, CDR2 FVKESK. The CDR3 is made up of 16 amino acids. Researchers made TCR beta libraries by using iRepertoire HTBI primers and running Arm-PCR on CDR3 regions. MiXCR, applied by TCRdb to the multiplex PCR reads, yields one record per CDR3 protein. Among hundreds of thousands of distinct CDR3 sequences, over 14% were seen once, and the ten largest hold about 8.3%. General study results and limits: Persistent disease was associated with favored TRBV28 usage and with favored use of TRBJ1-2 and TRBJ2-5.

Time point given: newly diagnosed GD, antithyroid drugs for less than 3 months. With RNA extracted from PBMCs as input, the TCR library was made. As concerns this clonotype: As yet, its antigen is unknown. A much larger clone lies one base from this, so it may be a read error.

The data were also submitted as part of a second study, on T cells in Graves' hyperthyroidism and ophthalmopathy. Turning to that study: Any patient presenting with uncontrolled infection, other autoimmune disease, pregnancy or lactation was left out. Clinicians diagnosed patients from clinical symptoms, serum thyroxine and TRAb, thyroid ultrasound and orbital computed tomography. The model identified upcoming ophthalmopathy a median approximately six months ahead of onset.

The sample was peripheral blood mononuclear cells (PBMCs), taken at new diagnosis, from a patient treated with antithyroid drugs. The J gene is TRBJ2-2, the V gene TRBV14, with 7 bases that match TRBD2. The TCR sequence derives from a woman aged 40 to 50 with Graves disease. CDR3 residues: CASNQGRGSGTGELFF. DNA for the CDR3: TGTGCCAGCAACCAAGGCCGCGGGAGCGGCACCGGGGAGCTGTTTTTT.